This T cell receptor beta chain was sequenced in a study of shared clonotypes between healthy human individuals. General study points: Some naive CD4 clonotypes, roughly 4.8%, turned up in common across several donors. The genetic and exposure-history diversity represented was limited by few donors. Rarefaction analysis demonstrated incomplete sorted-subset sequencing notwithstanding large depth. Naive subsets usually exceeded memory subsets in estimated richness.

In the naive CD8 group, cells lacked CD45RO and were positively selected for CCR7, so terminally differentiated effector memory CD45RA+ cells were left out. V was pared by 3 bases and J by 5 bases, with 8 bases between. The CDR3 totals 11 residues. The V gene's germline CDR1 is SQVTM and CDR2 ANQGSEA. Sequencing used immunoSEQ multiplex PCR; TCRdb keeps in-frame clones, though not all of them. Of some 580,000 clones in the sample, 98% were seen once. A word on this clone: Its antigen remains unknown. The sample has other DNA sequences that encode this CDR3 too.

The rearrangement joins TRBV29-1 to TRBJ2-7; D might be TRBD2 (6 bases). Sample: naive CD8+ T cells sorted from blood. This sequence was found in a man aged 25 to 40 in good health. The CDR3 DNA reads TGCAGCGTTGAGGAGGGGAACGAGCAGTACTTC. This encodes CSVEEGNEQYF.